The clone carrying this T cell receptor (beta chain) was picked up a small number of times. Its antigen is currently unknown. The sample comes from a study of T-cell memory formation after mild COVID-19. Whole-study findings and limits: Clones contracting over day 15 to 85 were CD4/CD8 balanced, with later expanders leaning CD4+. Cross-reactive memory appears to have joined, as suggested by some responding clones showing up in pre-infection memory.

The CDR3 totals 12 residues. J was trimmed by 3 bases and V by 6 bases; bases with no gene match: 1. Germline-derived CDR1 and CDR2 are ENHRY and SYGVKD. Constant-segment primers served in 5'RACE that generated TCR alpha and TCR beta cDNA libraries bearing sample barcodes and UMIs. TCRdb itself ran the 5' RACE reads through MiXCR, one entry per CDR3 protein. The sample contains just over 150,000 distinct CDR3 sequences, roughly 31% of which appear only once. This TCR was sampled from an adult woman who had mild COVID-19 (a few samples of this study predate the infection). Cell type and time point are not known. Sequencing used PBMCs or a T cell subset sorted from them (not recorded which). The chain has TRBV10-3 and TRBJ2-5; 7 nucleotides align to TRBD1. The CDR3 sequence is CAIRGTEETQYF. The CDR3 coding sequence is TGTGCCATCAGGGGGACAGAAGAGACCCAGTACTTC.